Below, 6 T cell receptor beta chains from the same sample are listed, as sequenced in a study of blood T cell repertoires in COVID-19. This table comes from immunoSEQ multiplex PCR, and its TCRdb copy is limited to in-frame clones, with some not included. The sample consists of 300,000 to 450,000 clones, around 87% of them appearing once. Sequenced input: PBMCs or T cells enriched from blood (not recorded which). The receptors derive from a man aged 35 to 55 in a cohort exposed to, infected with or recovered from COVID-19 (not recorded which).

This chain uses TRBV19 with TRBJ1-1; 9 bases are shared with TRBD1. The CDR3 has 15 amino acids. Losses at the gene ends were 3 bases for V and 5 bases for J; bases not matched to a gene: 7. The V gene's germline CDR1 is LNHDA and CDR2 SQIVND (reference sequence). The CDR3 sequence is CASSMYDRGYTEAFF. The CDR3 nucleotides read TGTGCCAGTAGTATGTACGACAGGGGGTATACTGAAGCTTTCTTT.

The chain uses TRBV10-1 and TRBJ2-7, with D possibly matching TRBD1 (6 bases). Germline V gene sequence: CDR1 WNHNN, CDR2 SYGVQD (reference sequence). The V gene lost 3 bases and the J gene lost 3 bases, with 18 bases spanning the gap. The CDR3 runs 16 residues. The CDR3 DNA is TGCGCCAGCAGTGAAGGCAGGGGAGTCTACGACTACGAGCAGTACTTC. Residues: CASSEGRGVYDYEQYF.

This chain connects TRBV5-1 to TRBJ2-1; D not resolved. Per the germline V gene, CDR1 is SGHRS and CDR2 is YFSETQ. V was clipped by 4 bases and J by 7 bases, with 18 bases between them. The length of the CDR3 is 15 residues. The CDR3 is CASSLPRGTINEQFF. CDR3 DNA: TGCGCCAGCAGCCTACCAAGAGGTACGATAAATGAGCAGTTCTTC.

The chain recombines TRBV25-1 with TRBJ2-2, with D possibly TRBD2 on 6 matching bases. Trimming took off 0 bases at V and 7 bases at J, with 9 bases between the two ends. The CDR3 runs to 14 residues. Germline V gene sequence: CDR1 MGHDK, CDR2 SYGVNS. The CDR3: CASSEYGGVGELFF. For the CDR3, the DNA is TGTGCCAGCAGTGAATACGGAGGGGTCGGGGAGCTGTTTTTT.

This chain links TRBV5-1 with TRBJ2-1; weak D call: TRBD2 (5 bases). Germline V gives CDR1 SGHRS, CDR2 YFSETQ. V was clipped by 2 bases and J by 7 bases, with 16 bases between them. The CDR3 consists of 15 residues. The CDR3 region has the DNA TGCGCCAGCAGCTTATCTGAGGGAACTCCGAATGAGCAGTTCTTC. Its protein product is CASSLSEGTPNEQFF.

V gene TRBV5-1 combines with J gene TRBJ2-7; a weak D match, TRBD1 (6 bases). Germline V gene data show CDR1 as SGHRS and CDR2 as YFSETQ. The CDR3 covers 16 residues. With 3 bases removed from V and 0 bases from J, the gap between germline ends came to 16 bases. The CDR3 here is CASSYTGTLHSYEQYF. The CDR3 bases are TGCGCCAGCAGCTATACCGGGACACTTCACTCCTACGAGCAGTACTTC.